This T cell receptor (beta chain) was retrieved from a study of shared T cell receptors in the human thymus. Profiled with immunoSEQ multiplex PCR; TCRdb holds only in-frame clones, not every one. Of almost 550,000 clones in the sample, about 84% were seen once. These records were also assigned to another study, of human thymus T cells.

Sample: thymocytes. The source of this sequence is a boy in the first two years of life with a congenital heart defect.

CDR3 sequence: CASSQAVGSYEQYF. CDR3 nucleotide sequence: TGCGCCAGCAGCCAAGCAGTGGGCTCGTACGAGCAGTACTTC. V usage is TRBV4-3 and J usage is TRBJ2-7; D is unresolved. Germline V gene lookup returns CDR1 LGHNA and CDR2 YSLEER. The CDR3 is 14 residues long. V was clipped by 1 base and J by 4 bases, with 11 bases between them.